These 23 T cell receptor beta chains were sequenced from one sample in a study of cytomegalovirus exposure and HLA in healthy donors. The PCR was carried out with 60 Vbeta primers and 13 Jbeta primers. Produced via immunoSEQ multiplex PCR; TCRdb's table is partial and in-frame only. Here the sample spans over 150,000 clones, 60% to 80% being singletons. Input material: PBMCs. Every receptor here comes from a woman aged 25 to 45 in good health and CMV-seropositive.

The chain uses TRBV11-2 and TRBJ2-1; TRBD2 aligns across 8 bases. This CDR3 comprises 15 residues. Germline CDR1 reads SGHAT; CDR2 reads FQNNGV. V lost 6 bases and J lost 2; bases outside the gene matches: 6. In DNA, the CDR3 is TGTGCCAGCAGTAAGCGGGAGACGACCTACAATGAGCAGTTCTTC. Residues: CASSKRETTYNEQFF.

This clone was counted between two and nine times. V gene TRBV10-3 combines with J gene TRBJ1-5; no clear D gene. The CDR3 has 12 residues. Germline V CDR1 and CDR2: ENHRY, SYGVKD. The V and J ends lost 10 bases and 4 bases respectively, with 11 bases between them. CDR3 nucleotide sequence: TGTGCCACACATGACGGGAATCAGCCCCAGCATTTT. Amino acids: CATHDGNQPQHF.

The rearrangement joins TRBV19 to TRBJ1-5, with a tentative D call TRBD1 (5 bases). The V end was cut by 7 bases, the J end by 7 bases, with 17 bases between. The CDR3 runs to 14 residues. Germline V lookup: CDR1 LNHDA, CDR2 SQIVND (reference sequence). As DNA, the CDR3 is TGTGCCAGTACCAAATCGGGGGAGGGACAGCCCCAGCATTTT. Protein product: CASTKSGEGQPQHF.

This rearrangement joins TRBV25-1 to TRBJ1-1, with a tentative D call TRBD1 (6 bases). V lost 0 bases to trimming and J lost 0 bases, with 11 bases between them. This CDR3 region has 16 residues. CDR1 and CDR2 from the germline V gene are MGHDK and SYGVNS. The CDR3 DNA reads TGTGCCAGCAGTGAATATGGATCAGGGGTGAACACTGAAGCTTTCTTT. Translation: CASSEYGSGVNTEAFF.

CDR3 residues: CASSEPKDSATQETQYF. The DNA of the CDR3 is TGTGCCAGCAGTGAACCAAAGGACAGCGCCACCCAAGAGACCCAGTACTTC. V is TRBV25-1 and J is TRBJ2-5, with D possibly being TRBD1 (6 bases). This CDR3 is built from 17 residues. The V gene lost 2 bases and the J gene lost 1 base, with 17 bases spanning the gap. In germline, CDR1 is MGHDK, CDR2 SYGVNS.

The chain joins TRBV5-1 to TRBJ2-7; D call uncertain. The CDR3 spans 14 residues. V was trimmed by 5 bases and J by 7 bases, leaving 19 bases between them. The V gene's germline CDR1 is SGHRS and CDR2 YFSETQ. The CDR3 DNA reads TGCGCCAGCAGGGGCGACGTGAGCTTTGGGGAGCAGTACTTC. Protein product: CASRGDVSFGEQYF.

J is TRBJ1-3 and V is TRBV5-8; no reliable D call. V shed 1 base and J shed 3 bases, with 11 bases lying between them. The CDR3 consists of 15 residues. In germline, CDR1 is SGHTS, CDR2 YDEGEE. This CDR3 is CASSLPGYLGNTIYF. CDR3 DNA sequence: TGTGCCAGCAGCTTGCCGGGGTATCTTGGAAACACCATATATTTT.

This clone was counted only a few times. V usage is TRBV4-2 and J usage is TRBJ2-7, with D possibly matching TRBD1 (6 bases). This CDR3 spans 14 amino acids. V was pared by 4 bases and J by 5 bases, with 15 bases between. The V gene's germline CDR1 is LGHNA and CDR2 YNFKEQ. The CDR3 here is CASSPRSPGDEQYF. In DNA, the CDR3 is TGTGCCAGCAGCCCCCGCAGTCCAGGGGACGAGCAGTACTTC.

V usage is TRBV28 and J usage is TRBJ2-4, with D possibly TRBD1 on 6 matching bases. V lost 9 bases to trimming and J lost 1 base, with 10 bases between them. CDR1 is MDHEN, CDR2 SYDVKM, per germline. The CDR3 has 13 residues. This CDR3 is CASGTYAKNIQYF. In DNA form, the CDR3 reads TGTGCCAGTGGGACATACGCCAAAAACATTCAGTACTTC.

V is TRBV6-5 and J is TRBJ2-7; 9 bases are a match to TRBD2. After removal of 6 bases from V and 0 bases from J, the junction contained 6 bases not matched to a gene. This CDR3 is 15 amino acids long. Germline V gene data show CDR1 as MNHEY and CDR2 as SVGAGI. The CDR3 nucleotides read TGTGCCAGCAGCCGACTAGCGGATAGCTCCTACGAGCAGTACTTC. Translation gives CASSRLADSSYEQYF.

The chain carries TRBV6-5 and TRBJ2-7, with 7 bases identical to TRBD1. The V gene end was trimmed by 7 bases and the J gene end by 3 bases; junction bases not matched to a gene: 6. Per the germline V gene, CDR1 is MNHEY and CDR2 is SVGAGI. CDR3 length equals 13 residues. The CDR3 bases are TGTGCCAGCACCCAGGGACAGCTCTACGAGCAGTACTTC. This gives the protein CASTQGQLYEQYF.

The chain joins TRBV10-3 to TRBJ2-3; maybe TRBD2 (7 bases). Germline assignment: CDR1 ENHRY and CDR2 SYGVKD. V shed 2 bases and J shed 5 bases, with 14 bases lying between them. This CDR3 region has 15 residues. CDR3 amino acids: CAISERGGTGDTQYF. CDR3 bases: TGTGCCATCAGTGAGAGGGGGGGGACCGGAGATACGCAGTATTTT.

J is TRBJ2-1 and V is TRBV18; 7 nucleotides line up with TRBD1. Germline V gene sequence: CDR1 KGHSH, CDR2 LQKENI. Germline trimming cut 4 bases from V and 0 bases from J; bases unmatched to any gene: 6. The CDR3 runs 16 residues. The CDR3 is CASSQRDRVSYNEQFF. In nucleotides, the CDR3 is TGTGCCAGCTCACAAAGAGACAGGGTCTCCTACAATGAGCAGTTCTTC.

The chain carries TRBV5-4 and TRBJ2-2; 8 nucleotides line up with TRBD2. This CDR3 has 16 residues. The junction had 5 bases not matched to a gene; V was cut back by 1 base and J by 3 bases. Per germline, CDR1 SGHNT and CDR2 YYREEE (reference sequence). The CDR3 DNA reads TGTGCCAGCAGCTTGACGGGAGGGGGAGACACCGGGGAGCTGTTTTTT. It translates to CASSLTGGGDTGELFF.

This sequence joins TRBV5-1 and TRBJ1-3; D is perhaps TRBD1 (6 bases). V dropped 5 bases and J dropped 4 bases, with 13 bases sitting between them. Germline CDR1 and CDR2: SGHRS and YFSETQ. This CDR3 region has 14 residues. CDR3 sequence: CASSPGDPGNTIYF. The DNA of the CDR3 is TGCGCCAGCAGTCCAGGGGATCCCGGAAACACCATATATTTT.

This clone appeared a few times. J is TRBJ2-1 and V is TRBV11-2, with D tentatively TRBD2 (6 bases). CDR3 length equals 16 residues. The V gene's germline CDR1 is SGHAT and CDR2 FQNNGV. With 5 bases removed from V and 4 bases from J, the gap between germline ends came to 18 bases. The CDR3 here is CASSLGPGLSYNEQFF. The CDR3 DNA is TGTGCCAGCAGCCTTGGTCCGGGACTCTCTTACAATGAGCAGTTCTTC.

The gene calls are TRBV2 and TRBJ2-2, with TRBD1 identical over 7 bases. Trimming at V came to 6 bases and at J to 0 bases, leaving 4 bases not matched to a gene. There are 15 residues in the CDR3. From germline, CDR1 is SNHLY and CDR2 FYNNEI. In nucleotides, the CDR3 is TGTGCCAGCAGAACCGGGACAGCGAACACCGGGGAGCTGTTTTTT. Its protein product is CASRTGTANTGELFF.

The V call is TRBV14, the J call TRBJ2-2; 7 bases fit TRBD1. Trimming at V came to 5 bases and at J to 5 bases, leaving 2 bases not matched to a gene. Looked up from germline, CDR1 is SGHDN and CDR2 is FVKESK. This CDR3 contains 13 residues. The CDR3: CASSYRGTGELFF. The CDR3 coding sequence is TGTGCCAGCAGCTACAGGGGAACCGGGGAGCTGTTTTTT.

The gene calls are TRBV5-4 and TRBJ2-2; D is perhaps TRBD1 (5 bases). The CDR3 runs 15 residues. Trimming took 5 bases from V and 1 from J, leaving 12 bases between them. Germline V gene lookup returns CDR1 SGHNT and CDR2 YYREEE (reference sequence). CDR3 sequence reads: CASRGRGGNTGELFF. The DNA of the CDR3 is TGTGCCAGCAGAGGTAGGGGCGGGAACACCGGGGAGCTGTTTTTT.

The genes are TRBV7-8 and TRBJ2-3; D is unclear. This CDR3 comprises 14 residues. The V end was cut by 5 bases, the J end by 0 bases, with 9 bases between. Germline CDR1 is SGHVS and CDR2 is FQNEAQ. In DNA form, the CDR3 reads TGTGCCAGCAGCCCGGTCTCTAGCACAGATACGCAGTATTTT. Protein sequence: CASSPVSSTDTQYF.

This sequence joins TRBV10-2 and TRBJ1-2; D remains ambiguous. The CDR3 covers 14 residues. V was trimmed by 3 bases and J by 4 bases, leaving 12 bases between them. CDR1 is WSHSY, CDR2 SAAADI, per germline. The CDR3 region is CASSDRNSGYGYTF. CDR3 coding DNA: TGCGCCAGCAGTGATCGCAACTCCGGCTATGGCTACACCTTC.

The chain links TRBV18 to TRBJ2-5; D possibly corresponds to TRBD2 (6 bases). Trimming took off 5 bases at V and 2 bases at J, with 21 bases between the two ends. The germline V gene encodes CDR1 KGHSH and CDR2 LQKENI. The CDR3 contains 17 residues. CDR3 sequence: CASSSGTIAEPQETQYF. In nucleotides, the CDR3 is TGTGCCAGCTCATCGGGCACTATAGCGGAACCGCAAGAGACCCAGTACTTC.

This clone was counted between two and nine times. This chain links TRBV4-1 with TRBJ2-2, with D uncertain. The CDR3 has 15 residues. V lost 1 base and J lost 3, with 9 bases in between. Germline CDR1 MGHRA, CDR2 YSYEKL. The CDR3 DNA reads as TGCGCCAGCAGCCAAGGGCAGATTGACACCGGGGAGCTGTTTTTT. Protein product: CASSQGQIDTGELFF.